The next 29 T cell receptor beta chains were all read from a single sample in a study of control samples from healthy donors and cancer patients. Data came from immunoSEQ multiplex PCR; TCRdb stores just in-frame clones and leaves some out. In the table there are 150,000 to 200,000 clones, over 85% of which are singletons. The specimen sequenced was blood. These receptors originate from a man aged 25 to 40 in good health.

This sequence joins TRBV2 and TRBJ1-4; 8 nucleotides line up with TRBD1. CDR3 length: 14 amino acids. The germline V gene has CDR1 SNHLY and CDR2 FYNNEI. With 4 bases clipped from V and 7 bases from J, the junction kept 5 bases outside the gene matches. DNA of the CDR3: TGTGCCAGCAGTGGTAACAGGGGGGGTGAAAAACTGTTTTTT. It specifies CASSGNRGGEKLFF.

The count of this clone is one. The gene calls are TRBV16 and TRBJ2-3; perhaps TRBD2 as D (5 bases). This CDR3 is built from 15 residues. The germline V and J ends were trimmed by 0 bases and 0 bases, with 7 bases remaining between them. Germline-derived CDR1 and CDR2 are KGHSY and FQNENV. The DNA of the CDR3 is TGTGCCAGCAGCCAATCGGGAGTTAGCACAGATACGCAGTATTTT. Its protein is CASSQSGVSTDTQYF.

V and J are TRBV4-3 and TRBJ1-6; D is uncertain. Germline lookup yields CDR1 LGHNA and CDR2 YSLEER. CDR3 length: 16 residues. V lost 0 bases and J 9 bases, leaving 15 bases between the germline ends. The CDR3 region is CASSQDRPQNGSPLHF. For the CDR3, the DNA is TGCGCCAGCAGCCAAGACAGGCCCCAAAATGGTTCACCCCTCCACTTT.

DNA for the CDR3: TGTGCCAGCAGCGAACGGTTATACACAGATACGCAGTATTTT. It codes for CASSERLYTDTQYF. The chain uses TRBV5-5 and TRBJ2-3, with unresolved D. The CDR3 length is 14 residues. Germline V gene lookup returns CDR1 SGHKS and CDR2 YYEKEE (reference sequence). Trimming removed 4 bases from V and 2 bases from J, with 11 bases in between.

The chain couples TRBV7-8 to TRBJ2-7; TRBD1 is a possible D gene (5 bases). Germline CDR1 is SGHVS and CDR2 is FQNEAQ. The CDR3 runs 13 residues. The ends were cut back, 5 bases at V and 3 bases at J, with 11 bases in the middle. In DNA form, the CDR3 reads TGTGCCAGCAGCCTGCGACAGAACTACGAGCAGTACTTC. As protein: CASSLRQNYEQYF.

The CDR3 loop is CASSKGQGVNGYTF. The CDR3 region has the DNA TGTGCCAGCAGTAAAGGACAGGGGGTAAACGGCTACACCTTC. This sequence joins TRBV28 and TRBJ1-2; 10 bases match TRBD1. The CDR3 has 14 amino acids. J gave up 8 bases and V 5 bases, and 8 bases lay outside the gene matches. Germline V gene sequence: CDR1 MDHEN, CDR2 SYDVKM.

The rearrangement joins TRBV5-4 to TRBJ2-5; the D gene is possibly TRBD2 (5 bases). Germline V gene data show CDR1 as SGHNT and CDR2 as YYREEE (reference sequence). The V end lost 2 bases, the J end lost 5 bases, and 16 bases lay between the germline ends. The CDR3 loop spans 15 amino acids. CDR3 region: CASSFKRPEAETQYF. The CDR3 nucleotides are TGTGCCAGCAGCTTTAAGCGGCCGGAAGCGGAGACCCAGTACTTC.

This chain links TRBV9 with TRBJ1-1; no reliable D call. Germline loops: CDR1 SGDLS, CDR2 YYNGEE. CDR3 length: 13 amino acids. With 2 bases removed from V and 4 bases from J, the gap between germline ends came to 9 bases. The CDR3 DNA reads TGTGCCAGCAGCGTTACAACGGGCACTGAAGCTTTCTTT. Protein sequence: CASSVTTGTEAFF. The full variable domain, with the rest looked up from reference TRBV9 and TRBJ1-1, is DSGVTQTPKHLITATGQRVTLRCSPRSGDLSVYWYQQSLDQGLQFLIQYYNGEERAKGNILERFSAQQFPDLHSELNLSSLELGDSALYFCASSVTTGTEAFFGQGTRLTVV.

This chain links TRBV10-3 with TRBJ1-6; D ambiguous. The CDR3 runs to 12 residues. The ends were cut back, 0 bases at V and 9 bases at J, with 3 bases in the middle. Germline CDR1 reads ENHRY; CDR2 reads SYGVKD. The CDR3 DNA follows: TGTGCCATCAGTGAGTCGGGTTCACCCCTCCACTTT. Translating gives CAISESGSPLHF.

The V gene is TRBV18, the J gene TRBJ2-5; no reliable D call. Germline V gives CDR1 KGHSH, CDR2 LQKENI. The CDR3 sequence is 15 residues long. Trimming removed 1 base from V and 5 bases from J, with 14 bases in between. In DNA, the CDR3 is TGTGCCAGCTCACCACTATCCAGGCTAGTGGAGACCCAGTACTTC. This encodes CASSPLSRLVETQYF.

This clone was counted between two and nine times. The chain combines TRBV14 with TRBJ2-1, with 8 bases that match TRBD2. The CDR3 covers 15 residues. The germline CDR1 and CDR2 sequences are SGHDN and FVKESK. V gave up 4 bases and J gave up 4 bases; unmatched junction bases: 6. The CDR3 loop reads CASSLTSALYNEQFF. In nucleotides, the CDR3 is TGTGCCAGCAGCCTGACTAGCGCACTATACAATGAGCAGTTCTTC.

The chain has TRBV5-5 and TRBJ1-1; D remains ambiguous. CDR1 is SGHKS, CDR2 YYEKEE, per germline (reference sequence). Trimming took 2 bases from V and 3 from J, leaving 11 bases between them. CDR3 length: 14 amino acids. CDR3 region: CASSLRVVDTEAFF. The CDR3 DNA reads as TGTGCCAGCAGCTTAAGGGTCGTGGACACTGAAGCTTTCTTT. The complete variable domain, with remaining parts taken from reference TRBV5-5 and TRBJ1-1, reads DAGVTQSPTHLIKTRGQQVTLRCSPISGHKSVSWYQQVLGQGPQFIFQYYEKEERGRGNFPDRFSARQFPNYSSELNVNALLLGDSALYLCASSLRVVDTEAFFGQGTRLTVV.

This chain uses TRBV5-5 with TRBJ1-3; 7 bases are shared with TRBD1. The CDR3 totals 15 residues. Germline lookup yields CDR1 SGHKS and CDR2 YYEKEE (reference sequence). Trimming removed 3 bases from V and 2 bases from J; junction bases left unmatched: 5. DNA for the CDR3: TGTGCCAGCAGCTCCGGGACAGATCCTGGAAACACCATATATTTT. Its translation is CASSSGTDPGNTIYF.

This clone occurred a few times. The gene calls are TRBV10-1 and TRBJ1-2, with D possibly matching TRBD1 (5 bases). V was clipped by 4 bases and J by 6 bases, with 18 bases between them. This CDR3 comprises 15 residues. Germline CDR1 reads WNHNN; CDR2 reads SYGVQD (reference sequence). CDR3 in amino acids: CASSVTGPPPHGYTF. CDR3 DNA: TGCGCCAGCAGTGTGACGGGACCGCCTCCTCATGGCTACACCTTC.

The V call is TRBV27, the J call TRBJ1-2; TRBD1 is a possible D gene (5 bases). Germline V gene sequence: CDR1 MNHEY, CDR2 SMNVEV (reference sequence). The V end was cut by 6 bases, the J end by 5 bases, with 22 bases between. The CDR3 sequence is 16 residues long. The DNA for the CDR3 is TGTGCCAGCAGCGGCCCCCTGACCGGGGGGGGATATGGCTACACCTTC. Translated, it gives CASSGPLTGGGYGYTF.

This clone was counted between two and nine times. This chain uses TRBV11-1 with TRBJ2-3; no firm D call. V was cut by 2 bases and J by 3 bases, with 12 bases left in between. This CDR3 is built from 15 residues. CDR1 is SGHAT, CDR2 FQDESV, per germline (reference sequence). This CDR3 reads CASSLNTYGTDTQYF. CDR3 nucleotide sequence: TGTGCCAGCAGCTTAAACACGTATGGGACAGATACGCAGTATTTT.

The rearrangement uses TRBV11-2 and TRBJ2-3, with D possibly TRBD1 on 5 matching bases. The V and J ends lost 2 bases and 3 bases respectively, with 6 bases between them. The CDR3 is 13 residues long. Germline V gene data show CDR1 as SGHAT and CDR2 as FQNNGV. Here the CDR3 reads CASSLPGTDTQYF. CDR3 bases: TGTGCCAGCAGCTTACCAGGGACAGATACGCAGTATTTT. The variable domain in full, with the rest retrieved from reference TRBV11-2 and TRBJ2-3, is EAGVAQSPRYKIIEKRQSVAFWCNPISGHATLYWYQQILGQGPKLLIQFQNNGVVDDSQLPKDRFSAERLKGVDSTLKIQPAKLEDSAVYLCASSLPGTDTQYFGPGTRLTVL.

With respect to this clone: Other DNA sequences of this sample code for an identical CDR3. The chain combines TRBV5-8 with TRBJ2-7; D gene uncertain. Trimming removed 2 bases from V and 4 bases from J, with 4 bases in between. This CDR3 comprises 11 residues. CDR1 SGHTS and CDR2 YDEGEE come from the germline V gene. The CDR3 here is CASSFGYEQYF. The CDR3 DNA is TGTGCCAGCAGCTTTGGGTACGAGCAGTACTTC.

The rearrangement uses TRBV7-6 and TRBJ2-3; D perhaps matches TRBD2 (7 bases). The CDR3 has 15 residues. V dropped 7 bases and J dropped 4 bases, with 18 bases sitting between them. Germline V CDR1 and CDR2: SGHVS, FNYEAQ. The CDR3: CASTLRGGLADTQYF. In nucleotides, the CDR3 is TGTGCCAGCACCCTCCGCGGGGGCTTAGCAGATACGCAGTATTTT.

The CDR3 is CASRDIPYSNQPQHF. CDR3 in DNA: TGTGCCAGCAGGGACATTCCTTATAGCAATCAGCCCCAGCATTTT. The chain joins TRBV6-4 to TRBJ1-5; D is perhaps TRBD1 (5 bases). Germline-derived CDR1 and CDR2 are MRHNA and SNTAGT. There are 15 residues in the CDR3. The V gene lost 6 bases and the J gene lost 0 bases, with 12 bases spanning the gap.

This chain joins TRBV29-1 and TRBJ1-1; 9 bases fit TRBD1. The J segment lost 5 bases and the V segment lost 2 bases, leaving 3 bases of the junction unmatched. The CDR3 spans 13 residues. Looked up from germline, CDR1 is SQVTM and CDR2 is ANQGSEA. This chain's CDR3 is CSVERGQGTEAFF. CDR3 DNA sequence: TGCAGCGTTGAAAGGGGACAGGGAACTGAAGCTTTCTTT.

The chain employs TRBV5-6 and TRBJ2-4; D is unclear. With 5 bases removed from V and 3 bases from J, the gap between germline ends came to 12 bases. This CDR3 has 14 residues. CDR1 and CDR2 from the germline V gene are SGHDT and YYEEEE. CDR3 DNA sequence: TGTGCCAGCAGTTGTGAGAGGTGCAAAAACATTCAGTACTTC. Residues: CASSCERCKNIQYF.

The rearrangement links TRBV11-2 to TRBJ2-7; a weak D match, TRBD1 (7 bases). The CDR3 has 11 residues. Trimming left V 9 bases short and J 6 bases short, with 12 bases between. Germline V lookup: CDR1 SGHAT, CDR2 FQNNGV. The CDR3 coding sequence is TGTGCCAGTCATCAGGGGGGCGAGCAGTACTTC. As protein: CASHQGGEQYF.

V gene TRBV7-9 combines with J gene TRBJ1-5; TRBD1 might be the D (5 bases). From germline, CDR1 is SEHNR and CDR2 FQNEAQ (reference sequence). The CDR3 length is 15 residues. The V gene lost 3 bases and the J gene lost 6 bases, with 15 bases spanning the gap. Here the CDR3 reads CASSFGGVGSQPQHF. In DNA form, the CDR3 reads TGTGCCAGCAGCTTTGGGGGAGTAGGGAGTCAGCCCCAGCATTTT.

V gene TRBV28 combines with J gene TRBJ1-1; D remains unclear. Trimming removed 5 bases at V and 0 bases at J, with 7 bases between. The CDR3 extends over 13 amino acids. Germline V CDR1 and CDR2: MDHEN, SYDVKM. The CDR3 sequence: CASSPRMNTEAFF. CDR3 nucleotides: TGTGCCAGCAGTCCTCGGATGAACACTGAAGCTTTCTTT.

Here the CDR3 reads CASSPHDLGQGAWETQYF. The DNA for the CDR3 is TGTGCCAGCAGTCCGCACGACCTGGGACAGGGGGCTTGGGAGACCCAGTACTTC. The chain recombines TRBV5-5 with TRBJ2-5; 12 bases agree with TRBD1. Looked up from germline, CDR1 is SGHKS and CDR2 is YYEKEE (reference sequence). The CDR3 length is 18 residues. V trimming: 5 bases; J trimming: 5 bases; junction bases outside the gene matches: 16.

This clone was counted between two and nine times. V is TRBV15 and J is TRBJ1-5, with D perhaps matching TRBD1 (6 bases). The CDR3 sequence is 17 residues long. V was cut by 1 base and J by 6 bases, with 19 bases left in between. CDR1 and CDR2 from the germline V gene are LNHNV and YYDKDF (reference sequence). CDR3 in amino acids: CATSRAGLTGQFQPQHF. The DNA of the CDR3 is TGTGCCACCAGCAGAGCGGGCCTTACAGGGCAGTTTCAGCCCCAGCATTTT.

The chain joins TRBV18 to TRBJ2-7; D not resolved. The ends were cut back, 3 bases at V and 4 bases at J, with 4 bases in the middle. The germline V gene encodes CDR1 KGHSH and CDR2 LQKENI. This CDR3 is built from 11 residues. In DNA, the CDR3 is TGTGCCAGCTCACCGTTGTACGAGCAGTACTTC. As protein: CASSPLYEQYF. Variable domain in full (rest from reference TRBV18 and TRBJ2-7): NAGVMQNPRHLVRRRGQEARLRCSPMKGHSHVYWYRQLPEEGLKFMVYLQKENIIDESGMPKERFSAEFPKEGPSILRIQQVVRGDSAAYFCASSPLYEQYFGPGTRLTVT.

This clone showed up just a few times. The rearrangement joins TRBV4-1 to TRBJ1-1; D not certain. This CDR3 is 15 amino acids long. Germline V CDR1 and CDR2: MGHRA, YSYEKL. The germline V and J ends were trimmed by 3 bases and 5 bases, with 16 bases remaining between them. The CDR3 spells CASSQWTGLGTEAFF. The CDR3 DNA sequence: TGCGCCAGCAGCCAGTGGACCGGGTTAGGAACTGAAGCTTTCTTT.